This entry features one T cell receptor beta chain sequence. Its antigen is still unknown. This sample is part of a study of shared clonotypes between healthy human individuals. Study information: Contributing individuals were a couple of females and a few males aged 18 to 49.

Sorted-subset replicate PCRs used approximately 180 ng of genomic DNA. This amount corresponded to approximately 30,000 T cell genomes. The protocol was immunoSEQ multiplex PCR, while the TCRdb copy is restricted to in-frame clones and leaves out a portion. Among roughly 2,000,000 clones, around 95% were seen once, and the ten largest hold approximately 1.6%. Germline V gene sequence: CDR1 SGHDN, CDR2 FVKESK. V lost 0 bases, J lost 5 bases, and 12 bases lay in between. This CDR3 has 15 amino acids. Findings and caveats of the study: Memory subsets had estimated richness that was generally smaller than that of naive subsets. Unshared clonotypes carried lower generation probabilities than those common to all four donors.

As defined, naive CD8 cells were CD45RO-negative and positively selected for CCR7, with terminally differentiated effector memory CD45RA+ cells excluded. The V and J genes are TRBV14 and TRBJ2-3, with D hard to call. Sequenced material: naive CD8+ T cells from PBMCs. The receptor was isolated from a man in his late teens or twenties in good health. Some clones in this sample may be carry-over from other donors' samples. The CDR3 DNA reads TGTGCCAGCAGCCAAGATATCTTGGGGATAGATACGCAGTATTTT. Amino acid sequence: CASSQDILGIDTQYF. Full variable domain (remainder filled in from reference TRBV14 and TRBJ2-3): EAGVTQFPSHSVIEKGQTVTLRCDPISGHDNLYWYRRVMGKEIKFLLHFVKESKQDESGMPNNRFLAERTGGTYSTLKVQPAELEDSGVYFCASSQDILGIDTQYFGPGTRLTVL.